Presented here are 29 T cell receptor beta chains from one specimen sequenced in a study of CD8+CD57+ T cells in acquired aplastic anemia (dated by TCRdb to the late 2010s). The data were produced on an Illumina HiSeq 2000. Genomic DNA was used as template for profiling of TCR beta VDJ combinations and CDR3 sequences. TCRdb applied fastp at Q25 and MiXCR to the public reads, then kept only in-frame beta chains. Rows are combined by CDR3 protein, so each entry shows the most common genes and DNA. This sample lists hundreds of thousands of distinct CDR3 sequences; 25% to 40% were detected once. Together, the top ten hold less than 0.85% of the sample. Expansion of CD8+CD57+ cells had been shown by flow cytometry in the patients chosen for sequencing. Sequenced sample: sorted CD4+, CD8+, or CD8+CD57+ T cells (not recorded which) from PBMCs. The receptor source for this set is a human donor with aplastic anemia.

This clonotype was seen a handful of times. This chain joins TRBV7-2 and TRBJ1-2; TRBD1 matches 7 bases. Trimming took 3 bases from V and 6 from J; bases not matched to a gene: 4. CDR1 SGHTA and CDR2 FQGNSA come from the germline V gene. This CDR3 has 13 residues. The chain's CDR3 is CASSFLQGNGYTF. The CDR3 DNA reads TGTGCCAGCAGCTTCCTACAGGGGAATGGCTACACCTTC.

Of note for this clonotype: A clone one base away is much larger, so this may be a read error. CDR3 coding DNA: TGCAGCGTTCGTCCAAGGGCCGGGGAGCTGTTTTTT. Translation: CSVRPRAGELFF. J is TRBJ2-2 and V is TRBV29-1; no clear D gene. CDR1 SQVTM and CDR2 ANQGSEA come from the germline V gene. V was clipped by 5 bases and J by 6 bases, with 10 bases between them. The CDR3 totals 12 residues.

The V call is TRBV4-2, the J call TRBJ1-1; 7 bases map to TRBD1. From germline, CDR1 is LGHNA and CDR2 YNFKEQ. The CDR3 sequence is 17 residues long. V lost 2 bases and J lost 6; bases outside the gene matches: 15. The chain's CDR3 is CASSQPRGGGKLSEAFF. In nucleotides, the CDR3 is TGTGCCAGCAGCCAACCCCGGGGAGGGGGCAAATTATCTGAAGCTTTCTTT.

The V gene is TRBV5-1, the J gene TRBJ2-5; 11 bases are shared with TRBD1. The CDR3 has 15 residues. Germline values: CDR1 SGHRS, CDR2 YFSETQ. With 7 bases clipped from V and 3 bases from J, the junction kept 8 bases outside the gene matches. The DNA of the CDR3 is TGCGCCAGCGGACGGACAGGGGGCTCGGAAGAGACCCAGTACTTC. Translation gives CASGRTGGSEETQYF.

Only a few counts were recorded for this clonotype. This sequence joins TRBV7-8 and TRBJ2-1, with D possibly matching TRBD2 (6 bases). V lost 5 bases and J lost 6, with 17 bases in between. Germline V gives CDR1 SGHVS, CDR2 FQNEAQ. The CDR3 is 15 amino acids. CDR3: CASSPVAGGSNEQFF. DNA for the CDR3: TGTGCCAGCAGCCCCGTGGCAGGAGGGTCCAATGAGCAGTTCTTC.

This clonotype was detected a few times. The genes are TRBV9 and TRBJ1-4; TRBD1 aligns across 11 bases. CDR3 length equals 15 residues. Germline V lookup: CDR1 SGDLS, CDR2 YYNGEE. The V segment lost 4 bases and the J segment 4 bases; nucleotides outside the gene matches: 3. CDR3 sequence reads: CASSQGTGGNEKLFF. The CDR3 region has the DNA TGTGCCAGCAGCCAAGGGACAGGGGGTAATGAAAAACTGTTTTTT.

As for this clonotype: A much bigger clone sits one base away, suggesting this may be a read error. The V and J genes are TRBV2 and TRBJ1-1; D gene uncertain. The germline gives CDR1 SNHLY, CDR2 FYNNEI. The CDR3 extends over 15 amino acids. V gave up 4 bases and J gave up 3 bases, with 15 bases separating them. In DNA, the CDR3 is TGTGCCAGCAGTGTGAATCAGTTGCAGTACACTGAAGCTTTCTTT. Translation gives CASSVNQLQYTEAFF.

The rearrangement uses TRBV20-1 and TRBJ2-1; 8 nucleotides match TRBD2. J lost 9 bases, V lost 0 bases, and 10 bases had no gene match. This CDR3 region has 15 residues. The V gene's germline CDR1 is DFQATT and CDR2 SNEGSKA (reference sequence). Written as DNA, the CDR3 is TGCAGTGCTAGAGATGGCCGGGAGGGCCGAGTTGAGCAGTTCTTC. This codes for CSARDGREGRVEQFF.

In its sample, this clonotype was seen many times. The genes are TRBV2 and TRBJ1-1; D may be TRBD1 (6 bases). From germline, CDR1 is SNHLY and CDR2 FYNNEI. The V gene lost 7 bases and the J gene lost 5 bases, with 14 bases spanning the gap. This CDR3 has 13 amino acids. The CDR3 region is CASTVQGSTEAFF. The CDR3, as DNA: TGTGCCAGCACGGTTCAGGGGTCGACTGAAGCTTTCTTT.

This clonotype came up a few times. The chain uses TRBV10-2 and TRBJ2-2; perhaps TRBD2 as D (6 bases). CDR3 length: 12 amino acids. V was clipped by 8 bases and J by 4 bases, with 8 bases between them. Germline loops: CDR1 WSHSY, CDR2 SAAADI. CDR3 DNA sequence: TGCGCCAGCGCGGGGTTCACCGGGGAGCTGTTTTTT. Translation: CASAGFTGELFF.

This clonotype was observed many times. The chain is built from TRBV7-3 and TRBJ1-1; weak D call: TRBD1 (5 bases). The CDR3 runs to 13 residues. V was trimmed by 8 bases and J by 4 bases, leaving 14 bases between them. The germline V gene has CDR1 SGHTA and CDR2 FQGTGA. Here the CDR3 reads CASGQDRFTEAFF. The CDR3 DNA is TGTGCCAGCGGACAAGACCGCTTCACTGAAGCTTTCTTT.

A word on this clonotype: A read error is possible here, since a much larger clone lies one base away. The chain joins TRBV7-3 to TRBJ2-3; TRBD2 might be the D (7 bases). There are 12 residues in the CDR3. Looked up from germline, CDR1 is SGHTA and CDR2 is FQGTGA. CDR3 coding DNA: TGTGCCAACAGCTTAGGGGGGGGTACGCAGTATTTT. Protein: CANSLGGGTQYF.

Comment on this clonotype: This may be a read error, as it is one base from a much larger clone. The chain employs TRBV19 and TRBJ2-4; 11 bases line up with TRBD1. Germline V lookup: CDR1 LNHDA, CDR2 SQIVND (reference sequence). The length of the CDR3 is 14 residues. The DNA for the CDR3 is TGTGCCACTAGTATGGGGACAGGGGGGAACATTCAGTACTTC. Translated: CATSMGTGGNIQYF.

CDR3 in DNA: TGTGCCAGCAGAGCCATAGGTAGCGGGATTACACTCGGGGAGCTGTTTTTT. Its translation: CASRAIGSGITLGELFF. This chain joins TRBV2 and TRBJ2-2; 8 bases are a match to TRBD2. CDR3 size: 17 residues. Trimming at V came to 6 bases and at J to 7 bases, leaving 16 bases not matched to a gene. The germline V gene has CDR1 SNHLY and CDR2 FYNNEI.

There are many counts of this clonotype. The rearrangement joins TRBV2 to TRBJ1-5; no clear D. CDR1 and CDR2 (germline): SNHLY, FYNNEI. The CDR3 extends over 13 amino acids. The ends were cut back, 8 bases at V and 0 bases at J, with 8 bases in the middle. Here the CDR3 reads CASERDSNQPQHF. CDR3 bases: TGTGCCAGCGAAAGGGATAGCAATCAGCCCCAGCATTTT.

The rearrangement links TRBV10-3 to TRBJ1-2; weak D call: TRBD1 (6 bases). CDR3 size: 13 residues. The V and J ends lost 1 base and 4 bases respectively, with 7 bases between them. The germline gives CDR1 ENHRY, CDR2 SYGVKD. The CDR3 region has the DNA TGTGCCATCAGTGAGTTAGGGGGCTATGGCTACACCTTC. Residues: CAISELGGYGYTF.

Ten or more counts support this clonotype. The rearrangement uses TRBV4-2 and TRBJ1-2; 7 bases align to TRBD1. V lost 3 bases, J lost 3 bases, and 7 bases stayed unmatched. CDR1 is LGHNA and CDR2 is YNFKEQ in the germline V gene. The CDR3 is 15 residues long. This CDR3 is CASSQRYGTDYGYTF. The CDR3 region has the DNA TGTGCCAGCAGCCAGCGCTACGGGACAGACTATGGCTACACCTTC.

This clonotype was observed at least ten times. The chain links TRBV2 to TRBJ2-1; 7 bases fit TRBD1. This CDR3 has 13 residues. V gave up 6 bases and J gave up 3 bases; unmatched junction bases: 2. Germline V CDR1 and CDR2: SNHLY, FYNNEI. DNA for the CDR3: TGTGCCAGCAGGACAGGGATCTACAATGAGCAGTTCTTC. This gives the protein CASRTGIYNEQFF.

This rearrangement joins TRBV20-1 to TRBJ1-1; weak D call: TRBD1 (5 bases). V was cut by 5 bases and J by 13 bases, with 17 bases left in between. Looked up from germline, CDR1 is DFQATT and CDR2 is SNEGSKA (reference sequence). The CDR3 consists of 11 residues. CDR3 sequence: CSAGYDGADFF. DNA of the CDR3: TGCAGTGCTGGGTACGACGGGGCGGATTTCTTT.

The sample holds a few counts of this clonotype. The rearrangement joins TRBV6-1 to TRBJ1-3; D gene unclear. Trimming removed 4 bases from V and 2 bases from J, with 9 bases in between. The CDR3 spans 14 residues. Per the germline V gene, CDR1 is MNHNS and CDR2 is SASEGT. Here the CDR3 DNA reads TGTGCCAGCAGTGGGAAGAGAACTGGAAACACCATATATTTT. Residues: CASSGKRTGNTIYF.

The chain links TRBV24-1 to TRBJ2-7, with 7 bases matching TRBD1. CDR3 size: 14 residues. Germline loops: CDR1 KGHDR, CDR2 SFDVKD. The CDR3 loop reads CASLSDRPLPEQYF. The DNA of the CDR3 is TGTGCTTCGCTTTCGGACAGGCCTCTGCCCGAGCAGTACTTC.

The genes are TRBV7-6 and TRBJ1-4; no clear D gene. This CDR3 is 15 amino acids long. The V end was cut by 0 bases, the J end by 7 bases, with 12 bases between. Germline V CDR1 and CDR2: SGHVS, FNYEAQ. For the CDR3, the DNA is TGTGCCAGCAGCTTAGCGCCAGGCCATGGTGAAAAACTGTTTTTT. It translates to CASSLAPGHGEKLFF. The variable domain in full, completed from reference TRBV7-6 and TRBJ1-4, reads GAGVSQSPRYKVTKRGQDVALRCDPISGHVSLYWYRQALGQGPEFLTYFNYEAQQDKSGLPNDRFSAERPEGSISTLTIQRTEQRDSAMYRCASSLAPGHGEKLFFGSGTQLSVL.

The chain links TRBV19 to TRBJ2-1, with 10 bases lining up with TRBD2. This CDR3 contains 12 residues. The V and J ends lost 7 bases and 8 bases, in that order; junction bases with no gene match: 2. Germline CDR1 LNHDA, CDR2 SQIVND (reference sequence). In DNA form, the CDR3 reads TGTGCCAGTACTAGCGGGAGCGATGAGCAGTTCTTC. Translating it yields CASTSGSDEQFF.

At least ten counts were recorded for this clonotype. The chain has TRBV2 and TRBJ1-6; D perhaps matches TRBD1 (6 bases). The CDR3 is 12 residues long. From germline, CDR1 is SNHLY and CDR2 FYNNEI. V was trimmed by 8 bases and J by 11 bases, leaving 13 bases between them. CDR3 DNA sequence: TGTGCCAGCTATGGACAGCGTCCACCCCTCCACTTT. This sequence encodes CASYGQRPPLHF.

This clonotype was observed at least ten times. A much larger clone lies a single base off, so this may be a read error. The gene calls are TRBV15 and TRBJ1-2, with no clear D. Looked up from germline, CDR1 is LNHNV and CDR2 is YYDKDF (reference sequence). The CDR3 runs 14 residues. The CDR3 reads CATGRDPREGGYTF. The CDR3 region has the DNA TGTGCCACCGGCAGAGATCCGAGGGAGGGAGGCTACACCTTC.

Ten or more counts support this clonotype. The chain carries TRBV10-2 and TRBJ2-7; the match to TRBD2 covers 7 bases. The CDR3 spans 14 residues. The V gene end was trimmed by 8 bases and the J gene end by 3 bases; junction bases not matched to a gene: 10. The germline V gene encodes CDR1 WSHSY and CDR2 SAAADI. The DNA for the CDR3 is TGCGCCAGCCTCCCCAGCGGGAACCACTACGAGCAGTACTTC. Protein product: CASLPSGNHYEQYF.

This clonotype was counted a few times. The CDR3 is CASSPRRAVTGANVLTF. Written as DNA, the CDR3 is TGTGCCAGCAGCCCCAGAAGGGCAGTAACGGGGGCCAACGTCCTGACTTTC. The rearrangement uses TRBV9 and TRBJ2-6; unclear D gene. V was cut by 4 bases and J by 4 bases, with 18 bases left in between. CDR3 length equals 17 residues. Looked up from germline, CDR1 is SGDLS and CDR2 is YYNGEE.

This chain uses TRBV5-1 with TRBJ1-4; 10 bases map to TRBD1. Unmatched junction bases numbered 9, after V lost 4 bases and J lost 6 bases. CDR3 length: 16 residues. The germline gives CDR1 SGHRS, CDR2 YFSETQ. The CDR3 spells CASSPTPGQGHEKLFF. In DNA form, the CDR3 reads TGCGCCAGCAGCCCGACACCGGGACAGGGGCATGAAAAACTGTTTTTT.

This clonotype has more than one count but fewer than ten. One end of the junction does not line up with germline, which may come from a read error. The V and J genes are TRBV20-1 and TRBJ2-1; D is undetermined. The CDR3 loop spans 14 amino acids. Germline V lookup: CDR1 DFQATT, CDR2 SNEGSKA (reference sequence). CDR3 sequence (DNA): TGCAGTGCTAGTGACTTCCACTCCTACAATGAGCAGTCCTTC. This codes for CSASDFHSYNEQSF.